This entry lists 25 T cell receptor beta chains sequenced from one sample in a study of beta chain features in type 1 diabetes. Every isolated RNA sample was fully reverse transcribed, so sequencing captured expressed TCRB transcripts. Data came from immunoSEQ multiplex PCR; TCRdb stores just in-frame clones and leaves some out. The sample contains about 620,000 clones, roughly 16% of which appear only once. Sequenced input: naive CD4+ T cells from blood. The receptors were sampled from a man younger than 35 in good health.

The chain is built from TRBV4-2 and TRBJ1-1; 8 bases are a match to TRBD1. With V trimmed by 2 bases and J by 8 bases, 7 bases remained unmatched. The CDR3 extends over 14 amino acids. Germline-derived CDR1 and CDR2 are LGHNA and YNFKEQ. The DNA of the CDR3 is TGTGCCAGCAGCCAAAAACCCCAGGGGGCCGAAGCTTTCTTT. Amino acid sequence: CASSQKPQGAEAFF.

The sample holds a few counts of this clone. The sample has other DNA sequences that encode this CDR3 too. The chain recombines TRBV5-6 with TRBJ1-5; tentatively, D is TRBD1 (5 bases). Germline assignment: CDR1 SGHDT and CDR2 YYEEEE. The CDR3 extends over 14 amino acids. V was pared by 2 bases and J by 4 bases, with 10 bases between. The CDR3 here is CASSFGTVNQPQHF. DNA for the CDR3: TGTGCCAGCAGCTTTGGGACCGTTAATCAGCCCCAGCATTTT.

A few counts support this clone. The V call is TRBV29-1, the J call TRBJ2-1; the match to TRBD2 covers 7 bases. Trimming cost V 6 bases and J 3 bases; bases outside gene matches: 11. The CDR3 runs 15 residues. Germline-derived CDR1 and CDR2 are SQVTM and ANQGSEA. CDR3 loop: CSVRAGTIRYNEQFF. In DNA form, the CDR3 reads TGCAGCGTCCGAGCGGGAACAATCCGCTACAATGAGCAGTTCTTC.

V is TRBV4-3 and J is TRBJ2-7; 8 bases line up with TRBD2. V lost 4 bases, J lost 0 bases, and 8 bases stayed unmatched. The germline V gene encodes CDR1 LGHNA and CDR2 YSLEER. The CDR3 length is 16 residues. CDR3 bases: TGCGCCAGCAGCCTCACGGGAGGGAGGAGCTCCTACGAGCAGTACTTC. Protein: CASSLTGGRSSYEQYF.

This chain connects TRBV9 to TRBJ1-2, with D possibly matching TRBD1 (5 bases). CDR1 is SGDLS, CDR2 YYNGEE, per germline. The V end lost 0 bases, the J end lost 4 bases, and 13 bases lay between the germline ends. CDR3 size: 15 residues. In nucleotides, the CDR3 is TGTGCCAGCAGCGTAGACGCCGCAGGGACCTATGGCTACACCTTC. Residues: CASSVDAAGTYGYTF. The whole variable domain, filled in from reference TRBV9 and TRBJ1-2, reads DSGVTQTPKHLITATGQRVTLRCSPRSGDLSVYWYQQSLDQGLQFLIQYYNGEERAKGNILERFSAQQFPDLHSELNLSSLELGDSALYFCASSVDAAGTYGYTFGSGTRLTVV.

The V and J genes are TRBV30 and TRBJ1-4; 7 bases match TRBD1. Germline CDR1 GTSNPN, CDR2 SVGIG (reference sequence). The V segment lost 8 bases and the J segment 8 bases; nucleotides outside the gene matches: 11. CDR3 length: 13 residues. CDR3: CAGSSGGWEKLFF. CDR3 sequence (DNA): TGTGCCGGATCCTCAGGGGGTTGGGAAAAACTGTTTTTT. The full variable domain, rest sourced from reference TRBV30 and TRBJ1-4, is SQTIHQWPATLVQPVGSPLSLECTVEGTSNPNLYWYRQAAGRGLQLLFYSVGIGQISSEVPQNLSASRPQDRQFILSSKKLLLSDSGFYLCAGSSGGWEKLFFGSGTQLSVL.

This clone was picked up a small number of times. The gene calls are TRBV25-1 and TRBJ2-6, with D maybe TRBD1 (5 bases). Germline V lookup: CDR1 MGHDK, CDR2 SYGVNS. This CDR3 is built from 15 residues. The V end lost 6 bases, the J end lost 2 bases, and 11 bases lay between the germline ends. The CDR3 is CASSVTGAGANVLTF. CDR3 nucleotides: TGTGCCAGCAGCGTAACAGGAGCTGGGGCCAACGTCCTGACTTTC.

The chain uses TRBV28 and TRBJ2-1, with D possibly being TRBD2 (5 bases). Germline-derived CDR1 and CDR2 are MDHEN and SYDVKM. The CDR3 has 14 residues. V lost 3 bases to trimming and J lost 3 bases, with 9 bases between them. This CDR3 reads CASSLYRGYNEQFF. The CDR3 bases are TGTGCCAGCAGTTTGTATCGGGGCTACAATGAGCAGTTCTTC.

V is TRBV4-3 and J is TRBJ1-4; unclear D gene. Germline loops: CDR1 LGHNA, CDR2 YSLEER. CDR3 length: 16 residues. Trimming removed 1 base from V and 2 bases from J, with 11 bases in between. In nucleotides, the CDR3 is TGCGCCAGCAGCCAAGGGCTCACGGATACTAATGAAAAACTGTTTTTT. Its translation is CASSQGLTDTNEKLFF.

CDR3 region: CATSRVGTGSGNTIYF. The CDR3 region has the DNA TGTGCCACCAGCAGAGTAGGGACAGGCTCTGGAAACACCATATATTTT. The chain uses TRBV15 and TRBJ1-3; 8 positions agree with TRBD1. Trimming at V came to 1 base and at J to 0 bases, leaving 2 bases not matched to a gene. The CDR3 extends over 16 amino acids. Germline V CDR1 and CDR2: LNHNV, YYDKDF (reference sequence).

This clone was detected only a few times. The CDR3 DNA reads TGTGCCAGCAGCTTAGGGCCACAGGGCACTGAAGCTTTCTTT. Translated: CASSLGPQGTEAFF. The chain joins TRBV7-2 to TRBJ1-1, with D maybe TRBD1 (6 bases). V lost 1 base, J lost 4 bases, and 10 bases lay in between. Germline lookup yields CDR1 SGHTA and CDR2 FQGNSA. CDR3 length: 14 amino acids.

In this sample, this clone turned up a few times. This chain links TRBV11-2 with TRBJ2-1; D is unresolved. Per the germline V gene, CDR1 is SGHAT and CDR2 is FQNNGV. This CDR3 contains 13 residues. The V gene lost 5 bases and the J gene lost 0 bases, with 5 bases spanning the gap. In DNA, the CDR3 is TGTGCCAGCAGCCCGGCCTCCTACAATGAGCAGTTCTTC. Its translation is CASSPASYNEQFF.

The gene calls are TRBV19 and TRBJ1-2; D not resolved. Germline V gene sequence: CDR1 LNHDA, CDR2 SQIVND (reference sequence). The CDR3 is made up of 15 amino acids. Trimming pared 1 base from V and 2 bases from J, leaving 11 bases between. CDR3 in amino acids: CASSIGGNSNYGYTF. CDR3 DNA sequence: TGTGCCAGTAGTATAGGCGGCAATTCCAACTATGGCTACACCTTC.

The chain links TRBV28 to TRBJ1-2; possibly TRBD1 for D (6 bases). From germline, CDR1 is MDHEN and CDR2 SYDVKM. Trimming took 1 base from V and 4 from J, leaving 25 bases between them. There are 19 residues in the CDR3. In DNA, the CDR3 is TGTGCCAGCAGTTTATTACCCGGACAGACCCGCAACCTTTTCTATGGCTACACCTTC. Translation: CASSLLPGQTRNLFYGYTF.

The CDR3 loop is CASSLDSLNYGYTF. DNA for the CDR3: TGCGCCAGCAGCTTGGACAGCCTAAACTATGGCTACACCTTC. The rearrangement links TRBV5-1 to TRBJ1-2, with D uncertain. CDR1 and CDR2 from the germline V gene are SGHRS and YFSETQ. The ends were cut back, 0 bases at V and 2 bases at J, with 8 bases in the middle. This CDR3 is 14 amino acids long. The full variable domain, in which reference TRBV5-1 and TRBJ1-2 provide the parts outside the CDR3, is KAGVTQTPRYLIKTRGQQVTLSCSPISGHRSVSWYQQTPGQGLQFLFEYFSETQRNKGNFPGRFSGRQFSNSRSEMNVSTLELGDSALYLCASSLDSLNYGYTFGSGTRLTVV.

The chain recombines TRBV7-2 with TRBJ2-4; TRBD1 agrees at 8 bases. V shed 3 bases and J 3 bases; nucleotides not matched to a gene: 1. The CDR3 has 14 amino acids. Germline CDR1 reads SGHTA; CDR2 reads FQGNSA. DNA of the CDR3: TGTGCCAGCAGCTTCACAGGGGGCAAAAACATTCAGTACTTC. Translating gives CASSFTGGKNIQYF.

There are a few counts of this clone. The rearrangement joins TRBV4-3 to TRBJ2-5; 13 bases line up with TRBD2. The germline CDR1 and CDR2 sequences are LGHNA and YSLEER. After removal of 3 bases from V and 4 bases from J, the junction contained 8 bases not matched to a gene. The CDR3 is made up of 17 amino acids. CDR3: CASSHVPGTSGTETQYF. In nucleotides, the CDR3 is TGCGCCAGCAGCCATGTCCCCGGGACTAGCGGGACAGAGACCCAGTACTTC.

As regards this clone: The sample contains more than one DNA sequence encoding this CDR3. This CDR3 reads CASSRGFQETQYF. The CDR3 DNA reads TGTGCCAGCAGCCGGGGATTCCAAGAGACCCAGTACTTC. V usage is TRBV7-3 and J usage is TRBJ2-5, with D possibly being TRBD2 (5 bases). The germline CDR1 and CDR2 sequences are SGHTA and FQGTGA. The V and J ends lost 5 bases and 1 base respectively, with 8 bases between them. The CDR3 extends over 13 amino acids.

The chain uses TRBV28 and TRBJ2-7; the match to TRBD2 covers 7 bases. CDR1 is MDHEN and CDR2 is SYDVKM in the germline V gene. CDR3 size: 14 residues. With 4 bases clipped from V and 2 bases from J, the junction kept 5 bases outside the gene matches. DNA of the CDR3: TGTGCCAGCAGTTCCGGGACTACCCCCTACGAGCAGTACTTC. Protein sequence: CASSSGTTPYEQYF.

The chain combines TRBV7-3 with TRBJ2-2, with TRBD2 matching 8 bases. V shed 5 bases and J 0 bases; nucleotides not matched to a gene: 5. Germline V gene sequence: CDR1 SGHTA, CDR2 FQGTGA. CDR3 length: 16 amino acids. Written as DNA, the CDR3 is TGTGCCAGCAGCCCAACTAGCGGAGCGAACACCGGGGAGCTGTTTTTT. Translated: CASSPTSGANTGELFF.

The chain is built from TRBV5-4 and TRBJ2-7, with TRBD2 as a possible D gene (7 bases). Germline assignment: CDR1 SGHNT and CDR2 YYREEE (reference sequence). Trimming removed 4 bases from V and 7 bases from J, with 18 bases in between. The CDR3 extends over 14 amino acids. Here the CDR3 reads CASSVPGQAGEQYF. The CDR3 DNA follows: TGTGCCAGCAGCGTCCCGGGACAAGCGGGGGAGCAGTACTTC.

The chain employs TRBV29-1 and TRBJ2-3, with 7 positions matching TRBD1. Trimming took 6 bases from V and 0 from J; bases not matched to a gene: 0. CDR3 length: 12 amino acids. Germline V gene data show CDR1 as SQVTM and CDR2 as ANQGSEA. The CDR3 region has the DNA TGCAGCGTGGGACAGAGCACAGATACGCAGTATTTT. It is translated as CSVGQSTDTQYF.

This clone has only a few counts. The chain recombines TRBV5-1 with TRBJ2-1; 7 bases are a match to TRBD1. The J segment lost 2 bases and the V segment lost 5 bases, leaving 7 bases of the junction unmatched. CDR1 SGHRS and CDR2 YFSETQ come from the germline V gene. The CDR3 consists of 15 residues. The DNA of the CDR3 is TGCGCCAGCAGGCCTAGGGGGCCTACCTACAATGAGCAGTTCTTC. It translates to CASRPRGPTYNEQFF.

In its sample, this clone was seen a few times. The chain recombines TRBV7-8 with TRBJ1-5, with TRBD1 as a possible D gene (6 bases). CDR3 length: 17 residues. From germline, CDR1 is SGHVS and CDR2 FQNEAQ. Trimming shortened V by 5 bases and J by 3 bases, and 20 bases separated the two germline ends. CDR3: CASSKTGGSGNNQPQHF. The CDR3, as DNA: TGTGCCAGCAGCAAAACGGGGGGCTCAGGCAACAATCAGCCCCAGCATTTT.

This clone has ten or more counts. V is TRBV7-9 and J is TRBJ2-3; D gene uncertain. V was trimmed by 8 bases and J by 0 bases, leaving 12 bases between them. Germline CDR1 is SEHNR and CDR2 is FQNEAQ (reference sequence). CDR3 length equals 14 residues. The DNA for the CDR3 is TGTGCCAGCGGGCCGGACCCGAGCACAGATACGCAGTATTTT. This encodes CASGPDPSTDTQYF.